These 28 T cell receptor beta chains were all obtained from the same sample, sequenced in a study of Ad26.COV2.S vaccination and SARS-CoV-2 variants. Here immunoSEQ multiplex PCR was the method, and the copy in TCRdb shows in-frame clones only, minus some. The sample lists 300,000 to 350,000 clones; approximately 86% were seen once. As to treatment: roughly 20 received Ad26.COV2.S at low or high dose, single or two shots; several received placebo; per-sample allocation not given. Day 63 after the first injection of vaccine or placebo was the sampling time. The sequences come from peripheral blood, collected in a trial of Ad26.COV2.S vaccine versus placebo. All receptors derive from a person aged 18-65 years who received the Ad26.COV2.S COVID-19 vaccine or a placebo.

V is TRBV20-1 and J is TRBJ1-4; tentative D call: TRBD1 (5 bases). Germline V gives CDR1 DFQATT, CDR2 SNEGSKA (reference sequence). The ends were cut back, 3 bases at V and 4 bases at J, with 9 bases in the middle. The CDR3 is 13 amino acids. The CDR3 DNA reads TGCAGTGCTAGTTCGGGGGTTAATGAAAAACTGTTTTTT. It specifies CSASSGVNEKLFF.

The chain combines TRBV10-3 with TRBJ2-6; D uncertain. Germline V gene lookup returns CDR1 ENHRY and CDR2 SYGVKD. This CDR3 is built from 17 residues. V dropped 2 bases and J dropped 3 bases, with 14 bases sitting between them. Written as DNA, the CDR3 is TGTGCCATCAGTGAGGGAACTTTCTCCTATGGGGCCAACGTCCTGACTTTC. It encodes CAISEGTFSYGANVLTF.

This chain links TRBV5-1 with TRBJ2-1, with unresolved D. Germline assignment: CDR1 SGHRS and CDR2 YFSETQ. The germline V and J ends were trimmed by 3 bases and 0 bases, with 10 bases remaining between them. The CDR3 runs 15 residues. The CDR3 region is CASSSAMSSYNEQFF. The CDR3 DNA is TGCGCCAGCAGCTCAGCAATGAGCTCCTACAATGAGCAGTTCTTC. The variable domain in full, with the rest retrieved from reference TRBV5-1 and TRBJ2-1, is KAGVTQTPRYLIKTRGQQVTLSCSPISGHRSVSWYQQTPGQGLQFLFEYFSETQRNKGNFPGRFSGRQFSNSRSEMNVSTLELGDSALYLCASSSAMSSYNEQFFGPGTRLTVL.

The genes are TRBV7-8 and TRBJ2-3; D is unclear. The germline V gene has CDR1 SGHVS and CDR2 FQNEAQ. The CDR3 length is 12 residues. V lost 5 bases and J 3 bases, leaving 6 bases between the germline ends. The CDR3 DNA follows: TGTGCCAGCAGCCCCCGTACAGATACGCAGTATTTT. Translated: CASSPRTDTQYF. Full variable domain (outside the CDR3, taken from reference TRBV7-8 and TRBJ2-3): GAGVSQSPRYKVAKRGQDVALRCDPISGHVSLFWYQQALGQGPEFLTYFQNEAQLDKSGLPSDRFFAERPEGSVSTLKIQRTQQEDSAVYLCASSPRTDTQYFGPGTRLTVL.

The chain uses TRBV7-9 and TRBJ2-2; D not resolved. V gave up 5 bases and J gave up 3 bases, with 4 bases separating them. The length of the CDR3 is 12 residues. Looked up from germline, CDR1 is SEHNR and CDR2 is FQNEAQ (reference sequence). CDR3 sequence (DNA): TGTGCCAGCAGCAGGGACACCGGGGAGCTGTTTTTT. As protein: CASSRDTGELFF.

V gene TRBV6-1 combines with J gene TRBJ1-3, with unresolved D. The CDR3 is made up of 16 amino acids. Trimming left V 2 bases short and J 1 base short, with 12 bases between. Per the germline V gene, CDR1 is MNHNS and CDR2 is SASEGT. The chain's CDR3 is CASSEYAPSSGNTIYF. As DNA, the CDR3 is TGTGCCAGCAGTGAATATGCCCCTAGTTCTGGAAACACCATATATTTT.

The rearrangement uses TRBV4-1 and TRBJ2-3; weak D call: TRBD2 (6 bases). CDR1 MGHRA and CDR2 YSYEKL come from the germline V gene. Deletions cut 1 base from V and 0 bases from J, with 8 bases between. The CDR3 covers 15 residues. The CDR3 loop is CASSQALASTDTQYF. In DNA, the CDR3 is TGCGCCAGCAGCCAAGCACTAGCTAGCACAGATACGCAGTATTTT.

This chain uses TRBV19 with TRBJ2-3; 11 bases line up with TRBD1. The CDR3 consists of 16 residues. The V and J ends lost 7 bases and 4 bases, in that order; junction bases with no gene match: 10. The germline gives CDR1 LNHDA, CDR2 SQIVND (reference sequence). The CDR3 bases are TGTGCCAGTACCCTCGGACAGGGGGCGGCTGCAGATACGCAGTATTTT. Translating it yields CASTLGQGAAADTQYF.

The V and J genes are TRBV19 and TRBJ1-1; no clear D. Germline V gene data show CDR1 as LNHDA and CDR2 as SQIVND (reference sequence). The CDR3 totals 19 residues. V was pared by 0 bases and J by 4 bases, with 24 bases between. The CDR3 sequence: CASSIDRSSSREVATEAFF. DNA of the CDR3: TGTGCCAGTAGTATAGATCGGAGCAGTTCCAGAGAAGTAGCCACTGAAGCTTTCTTT.

Written as DNA, the CDR3 is TGTGCCAGCAGTTCGACAGGCGGTCCCTACGAGCAGTACTTC. It yields the protein CASSSTGGPYEQYF. This chain connects TRBV6-2 or TRBV6-3 to TRBJ2-7; perhaps TRBD1 as D (6 bases). V shed 4 bases and J shed 2 bases, with 12 bases lying between them. Germline-derived CDR1 and CDR2 are MNHEY and SVGEGT. The CDR3 runs 14 residues.

The chain carries TRBV10-1 and TRBJ2-1; 10 bases fit TRBD2. CDR1 is WNHNN and CDR2 is SYGVQD in the germline V gene (reference sequence). Trimming cost V 3 bases and J 12 bases; bases outside gene matches: 14. CDR3 length equals 16 residues. The CDR3 spells CASSDTRTSGEGSQFF. In DNA, the CDR3 is TGCGCCAGCAGTGACACCCGGACTAGCGGAGAAGGATCGCAGTTCTTC.

This chain uses TRBV4-3 with TRBJ1-2, with 9 positions matching TRBD1. This CDR3 region has 15 residues. The germline gives CDR1 LGHNA, CDR2 YSLEER. Trimming at V came to 0 bases and at J to 6 bases, leaving 5 bases not matched to a gene. CDR3 in amino acids: CASSQDRGQGDGYTF. The CDR3 DNA reads as TGCGCCAGCAGCCAAGATAGGGGACAGGGAGATGGCTACACCTTC.

This sequence joins TRBV5-4 and TRBJ2-5; unclear D gene. The germline V gene encodes CDR1 SGHNT and CDR2 YYREEE (reference sequence). Trimming shortened V by 0 bases and J by 2 bases, and 11 bases separated the two germline ends. This CDR3 spans 15 amino acids. The CDR3 here is CASSLARTSQETQYF. Written as DNA, the CDR3 is TGTGCCAGCAGCTTGGCTCGTACGTCGCAAGAGACCCAGTACTTC.

J is TRBJ1-2 and V is TRBV28, with 7 bases matching TRBD1. CDR1 and CDR2 (germline): MDHEN, SYDVKM. V was clipped by 6 bases and J by 4 bases; unmatched bases: 8. The CDR3 totals 14 residues. CDR3 bases: TGTGCCAGCAGCTCCGGACAGGACACCTATGGCTACACCTTC. Residues: CASSSGQDTYGYTF.

This chain uses TRBV5-1 with TRBJ2-2, with D tentatively TRBD1 (6 bases). CDR1 and CDR2 from the germline V gene are SGHRS and YFSETQ. The CDR3 covers 13 residues. The V end was cut by 10 bases, the J end by 2 bases, with 12 bases between. The CDR3 sequence is CACRDTNTGELFF. The DNA of the CDR3 is TGCGCCTGCCGGGACACAAACACCGGGGAGCTGTTTTTT. The full variable domain, its missing parts supplied by reference TRBV5-1 and TRBJ2-2, is KAGVTQTPRYLIKTRGQQVTLSCSPISGHRSVSWYQQTPGQGLQFLFEYFSETQRNKGNFPGRFSGRQFSNSRSEMNVSTLELGDSALYLCACRDTNTGELFFGEGSRLTVL.

This sequence joins TRBV5-8 and TRBJ1-2; D gene ambiguous. V lost 0 bases and J 8 bases, leaving 11 bases between the germline ends. The germline CDR1 and CDR2 sequences are SGHTS and YDEGEE. The CDR3 spans 13 residues. The CDR3 sequence is CASSLDAGWGYTF. DNA for the CDR3: TGTGCCAGCAGCTTGGATGCGGGATGGGGCTACACCTTC.

This clone occurred once. The rearrangement joins TRBV6-5 to TRBJ1-3; D gene uncertain. V was clipped by 6 bases and J by 0 bases, with 12 bases between them. The length of the CDR3 is 15 residues. The V gene's germline CDR1 is MNHEY and CDR2 SVGAGI. CDR3 region: CASRLVFDSGNTIYF. CDR3 bases: TGTGCCAGCAGGCTGGTTTTTGACTCTGGAAACACCATATATTTT.

The V gene is TRBV3-1 (or the pseudogene TRBV3-2), the J gene TRBJ2-7; 11 bases match TRBD1. There are 14 residues in the CDR3. The germline CDR1 and CDR2 sequences are LGHDT and YNNKEL (reference sequence). The ends lost 6 bases at V and 6 bases at J; junction bases unmatched: 7. The chain's CDR3 is CASSTGTGGFEQYF. The CDR3 coding sequence is TGTGCCAGCAGTACCGGGACAGGGGGATTCGAGCAGTACTTC.

J is TRBJ2-2 and V is TRBV7-3, with 9 nucleotides matching TRBD2. This CDR3 has 15 amino acids. V lost 5 bases to trimming and J lost 8 bases; unmatched junction nucleotides: 9. Germline CDR1 SGHTA, CDR2 FQGTGA. CDR3 residues: CASSPGLAPTGELFF. CDR3 bases: TGTGCCAGCAGCCCTGGACTAGCGCCGACTGGGGAGCTGTTTTTT.

The J gene is TRBJ2-2, the V gene TRBV5-1; D is possibly TRBD2 (6 bases). The CDR3 runs 15 residues. The germline CDR1 and CDR2 sequences are SGHRS and YFSETQ. Trimming left V 5 bases short and J 0 bases short, with 11 bases between. The CDR3 sequence: CASSYGGTNTGELFF. CDR3 coding DNA: TGCGCCAGCAGTTACGGCGGGACGAACACCGGGGAGCTGTTTTTT.

The V call is TRBV19, the J call TRBJ2-2; TRBD1 aligns across 9 bases. J gave up 4 bases and V 8 bases, and 8 bases lay outside the gene matches. Germline V CDR1 and CDR2: LNHDA, SQIVND (reference sequence). This CDR3 has 15 amino acids. The CDR3 DNA reads as TGTGCCAGTGGAAAACAGGGGGCAGTCACCGGGGAGCTGTTTTTT. It yields the protein CASGKQGAVTGELFF. Variable domain in full (rest from reference TRBV19 and TRBJ2-2): DGGITQSPKYLFRKEGQNVTLSCEQNLNHDAMYWYRQDPGQGLRLIYYSQIVNDFQKGDIAEGYSVSREKKESFPLTVTSAQKNPTAFYLCASGKQGAVTGELFFGEGSRLTVL.

This clone was seen only a few times. The chain couples TRBV15 to TRBJ1-1; 8 bases agree with TRBD1. J lost 4 bases, V lost 4 bases, and 5 bases had no gene match. This CDR3 has 14 amino acids. Germline CDR1 is LNHNV and CDR2 is YYDKDF (reference sequence). This CDR3 is CATSTDRGTTEAFF. The DNA of the CDR3 is TGTGCCACCAGCACCGACAGGGGAACCACTGAAGCTTTCTTT.

The rearrangement links TRBV5-5 to TRBJ2-3; possibly TRBD2 for D (5 bases). V was clipped by 2 bases and J by 4 bases, with 14 bases between them. CDR1 and CDR2 from the germline V gene are SGHKS and YYEKEE (reference sequence). This CDR3 comprises 15 residues. Here the CDR3 reads CASSLIVTGSDTQYF. CDR3 bases: TGTGCCAGCAGCTTAATTGTGACGGGGTCAGATACGCAGTATTTT.

The chain links TRBV19 to TRBJ1-5, with D possibly matching TRBD1 (6 bases). The germline V gene encodes CDR1 LNHDA and CDR2 SQIVND (reference sequence). The CDR3 is 12 residues long. The ends were cut back, 10 bases at V and 4 bases at J, with 11 bases in the middle. This CDR3 reads CATQDSNQPQHF. The CDR3 DNA is TGTGCCACCCAGGACAGTAATCAGCCCCAGCATTTT.

The J gene is TRBJ1-1, the V gene TRBV9, with a tentative D call TRBD1 (5 bases). Deletions cut 0 bases from V and 6 bases from J, with 12 bases between. The CDR3 covers 14 residues. The germline gives CDR1 SGDLS, CDR2 YYNGEE. CDR3 in amino acids: CASSVDPGSSEAFF. CDR3 sequence (DNA): TGTGCCAGCAGCGTAGATCCAGGGAGTTCTGAAGCTTTCTTT.

This clone came up once. The V gene is TRBV2, the J gene TRBJ2-1, with 8 bases aligning to TRBD1. CDR3 length: 16 residues. The V and J ends lost 6 bases and 2 bases, in that order; junction bases with no gene match: 9. Germline V CDR1 and CDR2: SNHLY, FYNNEI. CDR3 protein: CASRGTGTGPYNEQFF. The CDR3 DNA reads TGTGCCAGCAGAGGGACCGGGACAGGCCCCTACAATGAGCAGTTCTTC.

The V call is TRBV5-4, the J call TRBJ2-5; perhaps TRBD1 as D (5 bases). Germline lookup yields CDR1 SGHNT and CDR2 YYREEE (reference sequence). The length of the CDR3 is 13 residues. V lost 0 bases and J 5 bases, leaving 8 bases between the germline ends. CDR3 sequence: CASSLGRVETQYF. The DNA of the CDR3 is TGTGCCAGCAGCTTGGGCAGGGTGGAGACCCAGTACTTC.

The genes are TRBV5-4 and TRBJ2-7; 7 bases are a match to TRBD1. CDR1 is SGHNT, CDR2 YYREEE, per germline (reference sequence). V lost 4 bases, J lost 0 bases, and 7 bases stayed unmatched. The CDR3 loop spans 15 amino acids. The CDR3, as DNA: TGTGCCAGCAGCACCGACAGGGCGAGCTCCTACGAGCAGTACTTC. Encoded protein: CASSTDRASSYEQYF.